Listed here are 3 T cell receptor beta chains from one sample, sequenced in a study of T-cell reconstitution after alpha-beta-depleted transplantation in children. Preparing the TCRbeta library involved the use of unique molecular identifiers. In TCRdb, the PCR reads were re-called with MiXCR into one record per CDR3 protein. This sample has approximately 350,000 distinct CDR3 sequences; 15% to 20% occur once, and the top ten carry roughly 40%. Sequencing was performed on PBMCs, mostly from graft donor cells, taken 360 days after TCRalphabeta/CD19-depleted stem cell transplant. The receptors were gathered from a male patient aged 2 to 9 who had a stem cell transplant for acute lymphoblastic leukemia, so the T cells may come from the graft donor.

This clonotype has at least ten counts. This chain uses TRBV9 with TRBJ2-7, with 9 bases lining up with TRBD2. CDR1 and CDR2 (germline): SGDLS, YYNGEE. The J segment lost 5 bases and the V segment lost 4 bases, leaving 16 bases of the junction unmatched. The length of the CDR3 is 17 residues. The CDR3 coding sequence is TGTGCCAGCAGCAAAAGTCTGCGGCGGGAGGGCCACAACGAGCAGTACTTC. Translating it yields CASSKSLRREGHNEQYF.

This clonotype showed up just once. The rearrangement links TRBV7-2 to TRBJ2-5, with D unresolved. Trimming left V 5 bases short and J 0 bases short, with 10 bases between. This CDR3 is 14 amino acids long. The germline CDR1 and CDR2 sequences are SGHTA and FQGNSA. The CDR3 sequence is CASSHLFYQETQYF. CDR3 nucleotides: TGTGCCAGCAGCCACCTATTTTACCAAGAGACCCAGTACTTC.

This clonotype turned up a few times. V usage is TRBV20-1 and J usage is TRBJ2-1, with D perhaps matching TRBD2 (6 bases). V was pared by 3 bases and J by 4 bases, with 19 bases between. The CDR3 loop spans 16 amino acids. Germline V gene data show CDR1 as DFQATT and CDR2 as SNEGSKA (reference sequence). The chain's CDR3 is CSASTFGGVGYNEQFF. The CDR3 nucleotides read TGCAGTGCTAGCACGTTTGGAGGGGTTGGGTACAATGAGCAGTTCTTC.